This T cell receptor (beta chain) was found in a study of cytomegalovirus exposure and HLA in healthy donors. With respect to this clone: Its cognate antigen is unknown.

The CDR3 covers 18 residues. J gave up 7 bases and V 3 bases, and 13 bases lay outside the gene matches. Germline CDR1 reads KGHSH; CDR2 reads LQKENI. A multiplex PCR was run with 60 Vbeta primers and 13 Jbeta primers. TCRdb keeps only in-frame clones here, not all; method: immunoSEQ multiplex PCR. The table shows 150,000 to 200,000 clones, with over 70% occurring only once. General observations from the study: The analysis excluded some indistinguishable V segments, including TRBV6-2 and TRBV6-3.

Sequences were obtained from PBMCs. The clonotype comes from a woman in her forties or fifties in good health and CMV-seropositive. The gene calls are TRBV18 and TRBJ2-3; 13 positions agree with TRBD2. CDR3 DNA: TGTGCCAGCTCACCTAACCTTGGACTAGCGGGAGAAGAAAATACGCAGTATTTT. Its protein is CASSPNLGLAGEENTQYF.